The 29 T cell receptor beta chains below were found in one sample sequenced in a study of T-cell reconstitution after alpha-beta-depleted transplantation in children. Molecular barcoding with unique molecular identifiers was used for the TCRbeta library. TCRdb used MiXCR to reprocess the PCR reads, holding one entry per CDR3 protein. The table lists 19,000 or so distinct CDR3 sequences, 10% to 15% of them singletons. Sequencing was performed on PBMCs, mostly from graft donor cells, taken 60 days after TCRalphabeta/CD19-depleted stem cell transplant. These receptors were taken from a female patient aged 2 to 10 who had a stem cell transplant for congenital amegakaryocytic thrombocytopenia, so the T cells may come from the graft donor.

This clonotype was seen repeatedly, ten times or more. The chain carries TRBV12-3 or TRBV12-4 and TRBJ1-4; D is undetermined. Trimming took 5 bases from V and 4 from J, leaving 17 bases between them. CDR3 length: 16 residues. CDR3 sequence reads: CASSPRLRGINEKLFF. The CDR3 DNA reads TGTGCCAGCAGTCCCCGCTTGCGAGGGATTAATGAAAAACTGTTTTTT.

The chain joins TRBV25-1 to TRBJ1-3; a weak D match, TRBD1 (6 bases). V lost 3 bases and J 7 bases, leaving 22 bases between the germline ends. CDR1 is MGHDK and CDR2 is SYGVNS in the germline V gene. This CDR3 is built from 17 residues. The CDR3 bases are TGTGCCAGCAGTGACCGTACCGGGACACGGCTGCGGAACACCATATATTTT. It yields the protein CASSDRTGTRLRNTIYF.

This clonotype was seen ten or more times. The rearrangement uses TRBV11-2 and TRBJ1-1; perhaps TRBD1 as D (6 bases). From germline, CDR1 is SGHAT and CDR2 FQNNGV. With 2 bases removed from V and 5 bases from J, the gap between germline ends came to 21 bases. The CDR3 sequence is 17 residues long. The CDR3 region is CASSLLLQQGKETEAFF. Written as DNA, the CDR3 is TGTGCCAGCAGCTTACTCCTCCAACAGGGAAAGGAGACTGAAGCTTTCTTT.

This clonotype showed up many times. The rearrangement joins TRBV28 to TRBJ2-2; D gene uncertain. Germline V gene lookup returns CDR1 MDHEN and CDR2 SYDVKM. Trimming cost V 8 bases and J 5 bases, with 12 bases left between them. The CDR3 totals 13 residues. CDR3 DNA sequence: TGTGCCAGCTCGCCGGGCCGAACCGGGGAGCTGTTTTTT. Amino acids: CASSPGRTGELFF. Full variable domain (rest looked up from reference TRBV28 and TRBJ2-2): DVKVTQSSRYLVKRTGEKVFLECVQDMDHENMFWYRQDPGLGLRLIYFSYDVKMKEKGDIPEGYSVSREKKERFSLILESASTNQTSMYLCASSPGRTGELFFGEGSRLTVL.

In its sample, this clonotype was seen many times. The V call is TRBV12-3 or TRBV12-4, the J call TRBJ1-3, with unresolved D. Trimming removed 6 bases from V and 1 base from J, with 4 bases in between. The CDR3 length is 12 residues. The CDR3 sequence is CASRRSGNTIYF. CDR3 sequence (DNA): TGTGCCAGCAGAAGGTCTGGAAACACCATATATTTT.

This clonotype was recorded at least ten times. This chain connects TRBV18 to TRBJ2-5, with TRBD1 matching 9 bases. The length of the CDR3 is 14 residues. Unmatched junction bases numbered 1, after V lost 3 bases and J lost 2 bases. Germline CDR1 KGHSH, CDR2 LQKENI. CDR3 nucleotides: TGTGCCAGCTCACCCGGGACAGGGCAAGAGACCCAGTACTTC. Translation gives CASSPGTGQETQYF. Full variable domain (missing parts from reference TRBV18 and TRBJ2-5): NAGVMQNPRHLVRRRGQEARLRCSPMKGHSHVYWYRQLPEEGLKFMVYLQKENIIDESGMPKERFSAEFPKEGPSILRIQQVVRGDSAAYFCASSPGTGQETQYFGPGTRLLVL.

This clonotype was seen ten or more times. The chain combines TRBV5-1 with TRBJ2-3; 11 positions match TRBD2. Unmatched junction bases numbered 2, after V lost 5 bases and J lost 3 bases. This CDR3 is 14 amino acids long. Germline loops: CDR1 SGHRS, CDR2 YFSETQ. The CDR3 loop is CASSSGRGTDTQYF. The CDR3 bases are TGCGCCAGCAGTAGCGGGAGGGGGACAGATACGCAGTATTTT.

Remarks on this clonotype: This may arise from a read error, as a much more abundant clone is one base away. The rearrangement uses TRBV2 and TRBJ2-3; 11 bases are shared with TRBD2. Germline assignment: CDR1 SNHLY and CDR2 FYNNEI. The CDR3 sequence is 16 residues long. CDR3 loop: CARSIAGGPATDMQYF. The CDR3 nucleotides are TGTGCCCGATCTATAGCGGGAGGGCCGGCCACAGATATGCAGTATTTT. The variable domain in full, with the rest retrieved from reference TRBV2 and TRBJ2-3, is EPEVTQTPSHQVTQMGQEVILRCVPISNHLYFYWYRQILGQKVEFLVSFYNNEISEKSEIFDDQFSVERPDGSNFTLKIRSTKLEDSAMYFCARSIAGGPATDMQYFGPGTRLTVL.

This clonotype was observed many times. The chain links TRBV12-3 or TRBV12-4 to TRBJ2-2; 8 bases align to TRBD2. The CDR3 sequence is 15 residues long. Losses at the gene ends were 6 bases for V and 0 bases for J; bases not matched to a gene: 3. The CDR3 region is CASSGRAANTGELFF. CDR3 coding DNA: TGTGCCAGCAGCGGGAGGGCCGCGAACACCGGGGAGCTGTTTTTT.

In its sample, this clonotype was seen many times. The chain carries TRBV5-1 and TRBJ2-1; TRBD2 matches 9 bases. J was trimmed by 4 bases and V by 0 bases; bases with no gene match: 5. Germline V gives CDR1 SGHRS, CDR2 YFSETQ. This CDR3 contains 16 residues. The CDR3 coding sequence is TGCGCCAGCAGCTTGGAGACTAGCGGAGGATACAATGAGCAGTTCTTC. This gives the protein CASSLETSGGYNEQFF.

At least ten counts were recorded for this clonotype. V and J are TRBV12-3 or TRBV12-4 and TRBJ1-2; TRBD1 matches 8 bases. The CDR3 contains 14 residues. With V trimmed by 4 bases and J by 4 bases, 5 bases remained unmatched. The CDR3: CASSSDRVVYGYTF. The DNA of the CDR3 is TGTGCCAGCAGTTCGGACAGGGTGGTCTATGGCTACACCTTC.

There are a few counts of this clonotype. CDR3 sequence (DNA): TGTGCCAGCTCACCACCCCGACAGGGGGCTTCACCCCTCCACTTT. This encodes CASSPPRQGASPLHF. The V and J genes are TRBV18 and TRBJ1-6, with 10 bases lining up with TRBD1. CDR3 length equals 15 residues. After removal of 0 bases from V and 9 bases from J, the junction contained 2 bases not matched to a gene. CDR1 and CDR2 from the germline V gene are KGHSH and LQKENI.

This clonotype was recorded at least ten times. This rearrangement joins TRBV7-9 to TRBJ2-7; D is possibly TRBD1 or TRBD2 (6 bases each). V shed 3 bases and J shed 7 bases, with 13 bases lying between them. Per the germline V gene, CDR1 is SEHNR and CDR2 is FQNEAQ (reference sequence). The CDR3 sequence is 13 residues long. The CDR3 spells CASSLSGAREQYF. As DNA, the CDR3 is TGTGCCAGCAGCTTGTCGGGGGCTAGGGAGCAGTACTTC.

This clonotype was seen repeatedly, ten times or more. This sequence joins TRBV5-1 and TRBJ2-5; TRBD1 matches 7 bases. V lost 4 bases to trimming and J lost 4 bases; unmatched junction nucleotides: 4. The CDR3 spans 13 residues. Germline CDR1 and CDR2: SGHRS and YFSETQ. DNA of the CDR3: TGCGCCAGCAGCGTAGGGGGCAGAGAGACCCAGTACTTC. Translated, it gives CASSVGGRETQYF.

This clonotype was found many times. The genes are TRBV7-2 and TRBJ2-5; 11 nucleotides agree with TRBD2. The germline gives CDR1 SGHTA, CDR2 FQGNSA. V lost 2 bases and J lost 2; bases outside the gene matches: 4. CDR3 size: 16 residues. The CDR3 spells CASSLLAGGGQETQYF. The CDR3 region has the DNA TGTGCCAGCAGCTTACTAGCGGGAGGCGGACAAGAGACCCAGTACTTC.

In this sample, this clonotype turned up many times. J is TRBJ2-2 and V is TRBV6-5; D unclear. Trimming pared 1 base from V and 3 bases from J, leaving 9 bases between. The CDR3 contains 15 residues. Germline assignment: CDR1 MNHEY and CDR2 SVGAGI. The CDR3 sequence: CASSYLPPDTGELFF. CDR3 nucleotide sequence: TGTGCCAGCAGTTACTTACCCCCTGACACCGGGGAGCTGTTTTTT.

The table lists this clonotype with many counts. J is TRBJ2-1 and V is TRBV10-3; 14 bases are shared with TRBD2. The germline gives CDR1 ENHRY, CDR2 SYGVKD. Trimming took 2 bases from V and 9 from J; bases not matched to a gene: 3. The length of the CDR3 is 15 residues. This CDR3 is CAISEPGTSGSEQFF. For the CDR3, the DNA is TGTGCCATCAGTGAGCCAGGGACTAGCGGGAGTGAGCAGTTCTTC.

This clonotype was recorded many times. This chain uses TRBV20-1 with TRBJ2-1, with 10 bases identical to TRBD2. The CDR3 sequence is 15 residues long. Germline-derived CDR1 and CDR2 are DFQATT and SNEGSKA (reference sequence). The CDR3 DNA reads as TGCAGCGGGCACCGGTTACTAGCGGGACCCAATGAGCAGTTCTTC. This translates into CSGHRLLAGPNEQFF.

This clonotype was seen repeatedly, ten times or more. The chain employs TRBV19 and TRBJ2-1; TRBD2 might be the D (6 bases). CDR1 and CDR2 from the germline V gene are LNHDA and SQIVND (reference sequence). The CDR3 has 15 residues. The V end lost 3 bases, the J end lost 3 bases, and 12 bases lay between the germline ends. The CDR3 here is CASSMPEGGYNEQFF. In DNA form, the CDR3 reads TGTGCCAGTAGTATGCCGGAGGGAGGCTACAATGAGCAGTTCTTC.

This clonotype was seen repeatedly, ten times or more. The chain recombines TRBV7-2 with TRBJ2-2; 12 nucleotides match TRBD2. The CDR3 is made up of 15 amino acids. The junction had 2 bases not matched to a gene; V was cut back by 5 bases and J by 4 bases. CDR1 is SGHTA, CDR2 FQGNSA, per germline. The CDR3 nucleotides read TGTGCCAGCAGCGAGGGACTAGCGGGCACCGGGGAGCTGTTTTTT. Its translation is CASSEGLAGTGELFF.

This clonotype was detected many times. J is TRBJ1-5 and V is TRBV2; the D gene is possibly TRBD1 (5 bases). The CDR3 contains 12 residues. Germline CDR1 SNHLY, CDR2 FYNNEI. V was shortened by 4 bases and J by 10 bases, with 11 bases between the two germline ends. The CDR3 sequence: CASSVGEGPQHF. Here the CDR3 DNA reads TGTGCCAGCAGTGTGGGGGAGGGCCCCCAGCATTTT.

This clonotype showed up many times. The chain couples TRBV5-1 to TRBJ2-6; 7 nucleotides align to TRBD1. Germline V gives CDR1 SGHRS, CDR2 YFSETQ. V was clipped by 0 bases and J by 1 base; unmatched bases: 10. The CDR3 spans 19 residues. The CDR3: CASSLEYGNRGSGANVLTF. Written as DNA, the CDR3 is TGCGCCAGCAGCTTGGAATATGGGAACAGGGGATCTGGGGCCAACGTCCTGACTTTC. Full variable domain (rest looked up from reference TRBV5-1 and TRBJ2-6): KAGVTQTPRYLIKTRGQQVTLSCSPISGHRSVSWYQQTPGQGLQFLFEYFSETQRNKGNFPGRFSGRQFSNSRSEMNVSTLELGDSALYLCASSLEYGNRGSGANVLTFGAGSRLTVL.

There are many counts of this clonotype. The V and J genes are TRBV14 and TRBJ2-7; D remains ambiguous. V lost 4 bases and J lost 2, with 9 bases in between. Per the germline V gene, CDR1 is SGHDN and CDR2 is FVKESK. This CDR3 comprises 13 residues. The CDR3 spells CASSLYRAYEQYF. The DNA of the CDR3 is TGTGCCAGCAGCCTTTATCGGGCCTACGAGCAGTACTTC.

Ten or more counts support this clonotype. The chain links TRBV3-1 to TRBJ2-1; D uncertain. Germline V gene lookup returns CDR1 LGHDT and CDR2 YNNKEL (reference sequence). V was trimmed by 4 bases and J by 5 bases, leaving 15 bases between them. The CDR3 has 15 amino acids. The DNA of the CDR3 is TGTGCCAGCAGCCCACGACGTAAGGAGAACAATGAGCAGTTCTTC. Its protein product is CASSPRRKENNEQFF.

The table lists this clonotype with a few counts. The V and J genes are TRBV27 and TRBJ2-7; a possible D gene is TRBD1 (6 bases). V lost 3 bases, J lost 6 bases, and 12 bases lay in between. The CDR3 has 13 amino acids. The germline CDR1 and CDR2 sequences are MNHEY and SMNVEV (reference sequence). Here the CDR3 DNA reads TGTGCCAGCAGTTTGCTACAGGGTCGCGAGCAGTACTTC. It codes for CASSLLQGREQYF.

This chain joins TRBV29-1 and TRBJ2-3; perhaps TRBD2 as D (6 bases). Trimming took off 1 base at V and 2 bases at J, with 10 bases between the two ends. The CDR3 length is 14 residues. Germline V gene lookup returns CDR1 SQVTM and CDR2 ANQGSEA. The CDR3 DNA follows: TGCAGCGTTGAAGGGAGGGATAACACAGATACGCAGTATTTT. It translates to CSVEGRDNTDTQYF.

This clonotype was recorded many times. The chain recombines TRBV5-1 with TRBJ2-7, with a possible D match to TRBD2 (5 bases). The CDR3 is made up of 15 amino acids. Germline values: CDR1 SGHRS, CDR2 YFSETQ. The V end was cut by 0 bases, the J end by 1 base, with 11 bases between. DNA of the CDR3: TGCGCCAGCAGCTTGGAGTCTGGACTTTCCTACGAGCAGTACTTC. As protein: CASSLESGLSYEQYF.

The rearrangement uses TRBV29-1 and TRBJ1-2; a possible D gene is TRBD1 (5 bases). Germline V gives CDR1 SQVTM, CDR2 ANQGSEA. Trimming cost V 7 bases and J 4 bases, with 10 bases left between them. The CDR3 extends over 11 amino acids. CDR3 nucleotides: TGCAGCGGAGAAGGGACCTATGGCTACACCTTC. Its protein product is CSGEGTYGYTF.

This clonotype was seen ten or more times. The V and J genes are TRBV5-1 and TRBJ2-1; 16 bases align to TRBD2. CDR3 length: 16 residues. Germline lookup yields CDR1 SGHRS and CDR2 YFSETQ. Unmatched junction bases numbered 6, after V lost 4 bases and J lost 8 bases. The CDR3 nucleotides are TGCGCCAGCAGCCGGGGACTAGCGGGAGGGCCTCATGAGCAGTTCTTC. It translates to CASSRGLAGGPHEQFF.